The TCR beta chain described here comes from a study of OX40 agonist ivuxolimab in advanced cancers. Whole-study results and caveats: Determination of antigen specificity was not performed for the expanded peripheral T cells.

Profiled with immunoSEQ multiplex PCR; TCRdb holds only in-frame clones, not every one. The table includes some 30,000 clones, roughly 76% detected once. Anyone with autoimmune disease history or systemic immunosuppression was excluded. This CDR3 has 13 amino acids. V was shortened by 8 bases and J by 4 bases, with 15 bases between the two germline ends. Germline V gene sequence: CDR1 SGHAT, CDR2 FQNNGV. Turning to this clone: Its antigen remains unidentified.

Sequenced here: CD4+ or CD8+ T cells sorted from blood, sampled in a trial of the OX40 agonist ivuxolimab. The sequence derives from an adult with an advanced solid tumor such as melanoma, head and neck, liver or kidney cancer. The chain combines TRBV11-2 with TRBJ2-7, with D perhaps TRBD1 (5 bases). CDR3 residues: CASSRQGEYEQYF. The DNA for the CDR3 is TGTGCCAGCTCTAGGCAGGGCGAATACGAGCAGTACTTC.